These 26 T cell receptor beta chains share one sample of origin, sequenced in a study of blood T cell repertoires in COVID-19. Clones were read by immunoSEQ multiplex PCR, and TCRdb kept only the in-frame ones, dropping some. The sample has some 80,000 clones, 87% seen once; the top ten hold around 3%. The specimen sequenced was peripheral blood. These receptors were obtained from a woman aged 45-65 years with active or convalescent COVID-19.

The chain employs TRBV2 and TRBJ2-7; D gene unclear. Germline CDR1 is SNHLY and CDR2 is FYNNEI. The CDR3 spans 14 residues. V gave up 8 bases and J gave up 2 bases, with 16 bases separating them. The CDR3 DNA sequence: TGTGCCAGCCACAGCACACGCTCTACCTACGAGCAGTACTTC. This codes for CASHSTRSTYEQYF.

The chain links TRBV6-6 to TRBJ2-7, with a tentative D call TRBD2 (5 bases). CDR1 and CDR2 from the germline V gene are MNHNY and SVGAGI (reference sequence). This CDR3 contains 14 residues. V dropped 2 bases and J dropped 2 bases, with 10 bases sitting between them. CDR3 coding DNA: TGTGCCAGCAGTTACCGGGAAATGGCCTACGAGCAGTACTTC. Amino acid sequence: CASSYREMAYEQYF.

The J gene is TRBJ1-1, the V gene TRBV5-1; TRBD1 matches 7 bases. Germline values: CDR1 SGHRS, CDR2 YFSETQ. This CDR3 has 14 amino acids. Losses at the gene ends were 6 bases for V and 1 base for J; bases not matched to a gene: 6. The CDR3 protein is CASTPDRANTEAFF. CDR3 DNA: TGCGCCAGCACCCCCGACAGGGCGAACACTGAAGCTTTCTTT.

The CDR3 loop is CASSQGAMGEKLFF. The CDR3 DNA is TGTGCCAGCAGCCAAGGGGCCATGGGCGAAAAACTGTTTTTT. V gene TRBV4-2 combines with J gene TRBJ1-4; no clear D gene. Trimming took off 1 base at V and 8 bases at J, with 11 bases between the two ends. Germline V gene lookup returns CDR1 LGHNA and CDR2 YNFKEQ. The CDR3 has 14 residues.

J is TRBJ1-2 and V is TRBV11-2; D ambiguous. The CDR3 covers 14 residues. The germline gives CDR1 SGHAT, CDR2 FQNNGV. The ends were cut back, 1 base at V and 7 bases at J, with 13 bases in the middle. CDR3 region: CASSLVRGSVGYTF. The CDR3 bases are TGTGCCAGCAGCTTAGTGCGGGGTTCGGTTGGCTACACCTTC.

In its sample, this clone was seen a few times. The chain has TRBV28 and TRBJ1-5, with D possibly matching TRBD1 (5 bases). Trimming removed 8 bases from V and 0 bases from J, with 11 bases in between. The CDR3 spans 14 residues. Germline V gene sequence: CDR1 MDHEN, CDR2 SYDVKM. CDR3 nucleotides: TGTGCCAGCGGAGGGGCGGATAGCAATCAGCCCCAGCATTTT. Its translation is CASGGADSNQPQHF.

The J gene is TRBJ2-5, the V gene TRBV7-9, with D maybe TRBD2 (5 bases). V gave up 5 bases and J gave up 5 bases, with 15 bases separating them. CDR1 is SEHNR, CDR2 FQNEAQ, per germline (reference sequence). The CDR3 spans 14 residues. The CDR3 sequence: CASSPPRSGETQYF. CDR3 DNA sequence: TGTGCCAGCAGCCCCCCGCGGTCGGGGGAGACCCAGTACTTC.

The chain employs TRBV30 and TRBJ2-5; TRBD2 might be the D (5 bases). This CDR3 has 15 amino acids. The germline V and J ends were trimmed by 4 bases and 0 bases, with 15 bases remaining between them. Germline CDR1 and CDR2: GTSNPN and SVGIG (reference sequence). The CDR3 region is CAWTLATGNQETQYF. CDR3 in DNA: TGTGCCTGGACCTTGGCCACGGGAAACCAAGAGACCCAGTACTTC.

J is TRBJ1-5 and V is TRBV7-9; 8 nucleotides agree with TRBD1. The ends lost 3 bases at V and 7 bases at J; junction bases unmatched: 11. The CDR3 has 16 amino acids. Germline CDR1 and CDR2: SEHNR and FQNEAQ (reference sequence). The CDR3 region has the DNA TGTGCCAGCAGCTTGGGCTCAGGGGGCTTTAGACAGCCCCAGCATTTT. Amino acid sequence: CASSLGSGGFRQPQHF.

The chain uses TRBV19 and TRBJ1-2; 11 bases are a match to TRBD1. Germline CDR1 and CDR2: LNHDA and SQIVND (reference sequence). This CDR3 spans 15 amino acids. Trimming cost V 7 bases and J 7 bases; bases outside gene matches: 11. CDR3 sequence (DNA): TGTGCCAGTATCCCCGGGACAGGGGGATTGGGTGGCTACACCTTC. This encodes CASIPGTGGLGGYTF. The variable domain in full, with the rest retrieved from reference TRBV19 and TRBJ1-2, is DGGITQSPKYLFRKEGQNVTLSCEQNLNHDAMYWYRQDPGQGLRLIYYSQIVNDFQKGDIAEGYSVSREKKESFPLTVTSAQKNPTAFYLCASIPGTGGLGGYTFGSGTRLTVV.

J is TRBJ2-7 and V is TRBV21-1; the table calls TRBD1, which could not be checked here. TRBV21-1 is a documented pseudogene. The CDR3 loop spans 13 amino acids. In DNA form, the CDR3 reads TGTGCCAGCAGCAAACAGGCAGGGGACGAGCAGTACTTC. The encoded protein is CASSKQAGDEQYF.

This clone has only one observation. The CDR3 sequence: CASSIETGGGGYTF. Written as DNA, the CDR3 is TGTGCCAGTAGTATAGAGACAGGGGGCGGTGGCTACACCTTC. The V call is TRBV19, the J call TRBJ1-2, with 10 bases aligning to TRBD1. Germline values: CDR1 LNHDA, CDR2 SQIVND (reference sequence). Trimming at V came to 0 bases and at J to 7 bases, leaving 2 bases not matched to a gene. The CDR3 has 14 amino acids.

The chain recombines TRBV12-3 or TRBV12-4 with TRBJ1-2; 7 bases map to TRBD1. CDR3 length: 12 amino acids. Trimming cost V 6 bases and J 11 bases; bases outside gene matches: 9. CDR3 sequence reads: CASSKGQARYTF. Here the CDR3 DNA reads TGTGCCAGCAGCAAAGGACAGGCAAGGTACACCTTC.

The chain combines TRBV7-2 with TRBJ2-6; D unresolved. Germline CDR1 SGHTA, CDR2 FQGNSA. V dropped 1 base and J dropped 0 bases, with 7 bases sitting between them. The CDR3 sequence is 16 residues long. The CDR3: CASSLGLGSGANVLTF. The CDR3 DNA sequence: TGTGCCAGCAGCTTAGGACTCGGCTCTGGGGCCAACGTCCTGACTTTC.

The chain recombines TRBV5-6 with TRBJ1-1, with D unresolved. The CDR3 has 15 amino acids. V was pared by 2 bases and J by 1 base, with 12 bases between. Per the germline V gene, CDR1 is SGHDT and CDR2 is YYEEEE. CDR3 nucleotides: TGTGCCAGCAGCTTTATTTTCTTCGGGAACACTGAAGCTTTCTTT. Amino acids: CASSFIFFGNTEAFF.

The V gene is TRBV13, the J gene TRBJ2-5; 8 bases line up with TRBD1. The CDR3 is made up of 16 amino acids. V lost 4 bases and J lost 5; bases outside the gene matches: 12. In germline, CDR1 is PRHDT, CDR2 FYEKMQ (reference sequence). The CDR3 DNA reads TGTGCCAGCAGCTCAGACAGGGGCGGTGAGTGGGAGACCCAGTACTTC. As protein: CASSSDRGGEWETQYF.

The chain links TRBV23-1 to TRBJ1-4; 12 bases line up with TRBD1. TRBV23-1 is recorded as an ORF, its role being uncertain. This CDR3 has 16 amino acids. With 4 bases clipped from V and 4 bases from J, the junction kept 4 bases outside the gene matches. Here the CDR3 DNA reads TGCGCCAGCAGTCCCGGGACAGGGGGCCATAATGAAAAACTGTTTTTT. This gives the protein CASSPGTGGHNEKLFF.

The genes are TRBV10-3 and TRBJ2-3; tentative D call: TRBD2 (6 bases). Germline-derived CDR1 and CDR2 are ENHRY and SYGVKD. Trimming cost V 8 bases and J 2 bases, with 20 bases left between them. CDR3 length: 16 amino acids. The CDR3 DNA follows: TGTGCCATCCAGGTGGGGGGAACCGGAGCCACAGATACGCAGTATTTT. Translating gives CAIQVGGTGATDTQYF.

The chain couples TRBV12-5 to TRBJ1-1; 7 bases align to TRBD1. The J segment lost 3 bases and the V segment lost 5 bases, leaving 9 bases of the junction unmatched. The germline V gene encodes CDR1 LGHNT and CDR2 FRNRAP. This CDR3 spans 15 amino acids. The CDR3 bases are TGTGCTAGTGGTATAACCAGACAGGGCCACACTGAAGCTTTCTTT. Translation: CASGITRQGHTEAFF.

The gene calls are TRBV3-1 (or the pseudogene TRBV3-2) and TRBJ2-1; a weak D match, TRBD1 (5 bases). The CDR3 runs 15 residues. The germline CDR1 and CDR2 sequences are LGHDT and YNNKEL (reference sequence). V lost 0 bases and J lost 14, with 20 bases in between. The DNA for the CDR3 is TGTGCCAGCAGCCAAGACCCGCTCCCCGGACACCCGAAGTTCTTC. It specifies CASSQDPLPGHPKFF.

The chain is built from TRBV19 and TRBJ1-5; perhaps TRBD1 as D (6 bases). This CDR3 is 15 amino acids long. The V end was cut by 0 bases, the J end by 6 bases, with 12 bases between. Germline V lookup: CDR1 LNHDA, CDR2 SQIVND (reference sequence). The CDR3 DNA reads as TGTGCCAGTAGTATAGATAGCGGGGGCACTCAGCCCCAGCATTTT. Protein sequence: CASSIDSGGTQPQHF.

The CDR3 is CASSVTTGTHTEAFF. The CDR3 DNA is TGCGCCAGCAGCGTAACGACAGGGACCCACACTGAAGCTTTCTTT. This sequence joins TRBV4-3 and TRBJ1-1; 7 nucleotides match TRBD1. CDR3 length equals 15 residues. Germline assignment: CDR1 LGHNA and CDR2 YSLEER. V trimming: 5 bases; J trimming: 3 bases; junction bases outside the gene matches: 9.

This clone appeared a single time. This chain joins TRBV5-5 and TRBJ1-2; D is possibly TRBD1 (5 bases). Looked up from germline, CDR1 is SGHKS and CDR2 is YYEKEE (reference sequence). The CDR3 consists of 13 residues. Trimming took off 4 bases at V and 4 bases at J, with 11 bases between the two ends. Here the CDR3 DNA reads TGTGCCAGCAGCAACGGACAACTCTATGGCTACACCTTC. Its translation: CASSNGQLYGYTF.

The genes are TRBV2 and TRBJ2-1; 8 bases agree with TRBD2. The CDR3 sequence is 14 residues long. The junction had 4 bases not matched to a gene; V was cut back by 7 bases and J by 2 bases. CDR1 SNHLY and CDR2 FYNNEI come from the germline V gene. CDR3 nucleotides: TGTGCCAGCACTACGGGGGGGCCCTACAATGAGCAGTTCTTC. Its protein is CASTTGGPYNEQFF.

The chain recombines TRBV29-1 with TRBJ2-1; TRBD2 is a possible D gene (6 bases). CDR1 is SQVTM and CDR2 is ANQGSEA in the germline V gene. Trimming cost V 2 bases and J 9 bases, with 14 bases left between them. The CDR3 contains 13 residues. CDR3 loop: CSVEWRLGGEQFF. CDR3 coding DNA: TGCAGCGTTGAATGGCGGCTCGGGGGTGAGCAGTTCTTC.

About this clone itself: The sample holds other DNA sequences that translate to the same CDR3. The chain is built from TRBV9 and TRBJ1-3; D call uncertain. Germline V gene data show CDR1 as SGDLS and CDR2 as YYNGEE. The CDR3 runs to 14 residues. Trimming cost V 0 bases and J 0 bases, with 4 bases left between them. The CDR3 nucleotides read TGTGCCAGCAGCGTAGAGAGCTCTGGAAACACCATATATTTT. Protein sequence: CASSVESSGNTIYF. Based on the CDR3 plus reference TRBV9 and TRBJ1-3, the full variable domain is DSGVTQTPKHLITATGQRVTLRCSPRSGDLSVYWYQQSLDQGLQFLIQYYNGEERAKGNILERFSAQQFPDLHSELNLSSLELGDSALYFCASSVESSGNTIYFGEGSWLTVV.